The next 7 T cell receptor beta chains were all read from a single sample in a study of blood T cell repertoires in COVID-19. Sequencing was performed with immunoSEQ multiplex PCR; in TCRdb, only in-frame clones are kept and a portion is missing. The sample has roughly 120,000 clones, approximately 90% seen once. Source material: peripheral blood. The source of these receptors is a woman in her 70s who had recovered from COVID-19.

The V call is TRBV5-6, the J call TRBJ2-3; TRBD2 is a possible D gene (6 bases). The V gene lost 1 base and the J gene lost 4 bases, with 10 bases spanning the gap. The CDR3 contains 14 residues. Germline loops: CDR1 SGHDT, CDR2 YYEEEE. For the CDR3, the DNA is TGTGCCAGCAGCTTGATCCGGGAGTCAGATACGCAGTATTTT. Protein: CASSLIRESDTQYF.

The chain recombines TRBV20-1 with TRBJ2-7; TRBD2 aligns across 7 bases. Unmatched junction bases numbered 7, after V lost 5 bases and J lost 3 bases. Germline-derived CDR1 and CDR2 are DFQATT and SNEGSKA (reference sequence). The CDR3 sequence is 13 residues long. The chain's CDR3 is CSARGGRGYEQYF. In nucleotides, the CDR3 is TGCAGTGCTCGTGGGGGGAGGGGCTACGAGCAGTACTTC.

The rearrangement links TRBV27 to TRBJ2-1, with 11 bases identical to TRBD2. Trimming cost V 6 bases and J 6 bases; bases outside gene matches: 7. This CDR3 contains 15 residues. From germline, CDR1 is MNHEY and CDR2 SMNVEV (reference sequence). Here the CDR3 DNA reads TGTGCCAGCAGCCCCCTAGCGGGGGGACTCAATGAGCAGTTCTTC. It translates to CASSPLAGGLNEQFF.

CDR3 bases: TGCAGCGTTGTATTGAGTCCCCAAGAGACCCAGTACTTC. Protein sequence: CSVVLSPQETQYF. The chain uses TRBV29-1 and TRBJ2-5; no clear D. Germline V gene sequence: CDR1 SQVTM, CDR2 ANQGSEA. V dropped 4 bases and J dropped 1 base, with 10 bases sitting between them. The CDR3 length is 13 residues.

The V and J genes are TRBV6-2 or TRBV6-3 and TRBJ2-5; 8 bases are shared with TRBD1. Trimming cost V 5 bases and J 5 bases; bases outside gene matches: 10. Germline CDR1 MNHEY, CDR2 SVGEGT. The CDR3 runs 15 residues. The DNA of the CDR3 is TGTGCCAGCAGTATCACAGGGGGTAATCGGGAGACCCAGTACTTC. This gives the protein CASSITGGNRETQYF.

V and J are TRBV28 and TRBJ2-3; TRBD2 might be the D (6 bases). The V and J ends lost 5 bases and 3 bases respectively, with 12 bases between them. CDR3 length: 14 amino acids. Germline loops: CDR1 MDHEN, CDR2 SYDVKM. The CDR3 DNA follows: TGTGCCAGCAGTCCCGCGGAGGGGACAGATACGCAGTATTTT. The encoded protein is CASSPAEGTDTQYF.

The gene calls are TRBV24-1 and TRBJ2-1, with TRBD2 matching 11 bases. J gave up 3 bases and V 3 bases, and 6 bases lay outside the gene matches. The germline V gene encodes CDR1 KGHDR and CDR2 SFDVKD. This CDR3 region has 17 residues. CDR3 nucleotides: TGTGCCACCAGTGATCGGGGACTAGCGGAAAACTACAATGAGCAGTTCTTC. Protein sequence: CATSDRGLAENYNEQFF.